The source of this T cell receptor beta chain is a study of CD8+CD57+ T cells in acquired aplastic anemia (dated by TCRdb to the late 2010s). Notes on the research overall: On average, sorted CD4+ and CD8+ cells yielded 3.2 ug of extracted DNA, with a range of about 0.19 to 30 ug. A CD8+CD57+ expansion meant a frequency higher than the mean frequency seen in healthy subjects. On the study overall, not on this receptor specifically: Patients and healthy controls showed no significant difference in CD8+ Simpson's diversity (P=0.060). Around 31 CD8+ CDR3 sequences were shared between patients and controls but appeared highly expressed in patients and within their immunodominant clones.

Genomic DNA was used as template for profiling of TCR beta VDJ combinations and CDR3 sequences. TCR repertoire sequencing was run on an Illumina HiSeq 2000. Processing in the source paper ran as follows. TRBV/TRBJ rearrangement plots, CDR3 size and DJ length profiles, and Simpson's diversity index were used to assess repertoires. The most abundant DNA sequence in the deep sequencing data was taken as the immunodominant clone. CDR3 amino acid sequences were screened for sharing across subjects and compared with published repertoires and the VDJdb database. TCRdb's own reprocessing of the public reads used fastp at Q25 and MiXCR and kept productive beta chains. Rows merge per CDR3 protein into single entries with the most common DNA and genes. These V and J calls derive from TCRdb rather than the authors' analysis. The sample table contains 200,000 to 250,000 distinct CDR3 sequences; only one count was recorded for about 44% of them. 6.5% to 10% of the sample is taken by the ten largest.

Flow cytometry had shown CD8+CD57+ cell expansion in the patients selected for sequencing. Every patient had a diagnosis of severe acquired aplastic anemia based on International Study of Aplastic Anemia and Agranulocytosis and Camitta criteria. No therapy had been received by the patients at the time of blood sampling. TCR repertoires of sorted CD4+ and CD8+ blood T cells from severe aplastic anemia patients and healthy subjects were deep-sequenced in the study. Patients were enrolled under clinicaltrials.gov protocols 00001620, 01623167, 00001397, 00071045, 00081523 and 00961064 in the USA. Ficoll-Paque density gradient centrifugation was used to isolate peripheral blood mononuclear cells. Before DNA extraction, CD4+ and CD8+ T cells were sorted by FACS or by magnetic beads. This clonotype has ten or more counts. The antigen this receptor binds is unknown. One end of the junction varies from germline; a read error may be responsible.

Via the germline V gene, CDR1 is SNHLY and CDR2 FYNNEI. Including cysteine and phenylalanine, the CDR3 has 9 amino acids. Only the CDR3 DNA is retained, 27 bases long and in frame from the first base. The chain joins TRBV2 to TRBJ1-2; too little of a D gene remains to name it. This TCR derives from a human donor with aplastic anemia. Input material: sorted CD4+, CD8+, or CD8+CD57+ T cells (not recorded which) from PBMCs. The DNA sequence is TGTGCCAGCAGTGATTACTTTCCCTTC. It translates as CASSDYFPF.